The source of this T cell receptor beta chain is a study of blood T cells in healthy people across ages. Points on this clonotype: A much larger clone sits a single nucleotide away, making a read error possible.

The study recruited healthy Caucasian donors from Russia who were aged about 6 to 95. Primed by a sample-barcoded 5' primer and a J-beta primer mix, a second PCR proceeded for about 7 to 11 cycles. One entry per CDR3 protein results from TCRdb running MiXCR on the 5' RACE reads. Of fewer than 750,000 distinct CDR3 sequences listed, around half are singletons. V was cut by 5 bases and J by 2 bases, with 7 bases left in between. CDR3 length: 13 amino acids. Looked up from germline, CDR1 is SGHVS and CDR2 is FQNEAQ. The sequenced sample consisted of blood. The chain uses TRBV7-8 and TRBJ2-1; D may be TRBD1 (5 bases). This TCR derives from an elderly man in good health. As DNA, the CDR3 is TGTGCCAGCAGCGTAGGGGCCTACAATGAGCAGTTCTTC. Translated, it gives CASSVGAYNEQFF.